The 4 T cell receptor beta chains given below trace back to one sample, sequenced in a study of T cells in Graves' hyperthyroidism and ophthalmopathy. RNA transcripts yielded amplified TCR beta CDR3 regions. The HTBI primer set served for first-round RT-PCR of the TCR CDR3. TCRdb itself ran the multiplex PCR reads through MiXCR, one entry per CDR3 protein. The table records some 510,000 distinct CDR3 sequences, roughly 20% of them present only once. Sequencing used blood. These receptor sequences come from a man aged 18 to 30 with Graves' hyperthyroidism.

Written as DNA, the CDR3 is TGTGTCATCAGCCCTAGGTTGGAGACCCAGTACTTC. Protein sequence: CVISPRLETQYF. The V gene is TRBV12-3 or TRBV12-4, the J gene TRBJ2-5; D unresolved. CDR3 length equals 12 residues.

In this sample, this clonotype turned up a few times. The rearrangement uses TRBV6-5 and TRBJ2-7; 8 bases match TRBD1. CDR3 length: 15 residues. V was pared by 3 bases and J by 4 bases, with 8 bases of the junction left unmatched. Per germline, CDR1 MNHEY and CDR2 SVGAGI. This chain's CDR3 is CASSYWRQGHYEQYF. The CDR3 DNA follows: TGTGCCAGCAGTTATTGGAGACAGGGGCATTACGAGCAGTACTTC.

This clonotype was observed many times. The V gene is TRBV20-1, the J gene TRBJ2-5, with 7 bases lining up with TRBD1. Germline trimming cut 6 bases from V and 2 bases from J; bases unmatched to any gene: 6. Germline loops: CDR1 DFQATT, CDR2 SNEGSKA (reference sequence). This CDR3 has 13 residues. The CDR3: CSAPRDSQETQYF. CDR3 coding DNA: TGCAGTGCCCCTAGGGACAGTCAAGAGACCCAGTACTTC.

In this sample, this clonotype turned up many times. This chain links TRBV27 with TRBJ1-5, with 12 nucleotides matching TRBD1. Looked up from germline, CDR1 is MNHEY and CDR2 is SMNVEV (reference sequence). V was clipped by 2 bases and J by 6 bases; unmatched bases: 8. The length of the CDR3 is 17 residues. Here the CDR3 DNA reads TGTGCCAGCAGTTTAAGGGGACAGGGGGCTTTACGTCAGCCCCAGCATTTT. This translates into CASSLRGQGALRQPQHF.